This is a list of T cell receptor beta chains from one sample in a study of patients and donors after allogeneic stem cell transplantation. TCRdb reanalysed the RT-PCR reads using MiXCR and keeps one entry per CDR3 protein. This table holds some 880,000 distinct CDR3 sequences, 18% found once. The sample was blood, either unsorted or a sorted T cell fraction (not recorded which). These receptors all come from a human donor who was either an allogeneic HSCT recipient or a stem cell or donor lymphocyte infusion donor (not recorded which). It is not recorded whose cells these are; they may come from a transplant donor. Both conserved end residues are part of each CDR3. The size of a clone is reported for some rows only, either as once, few or many, or as a class for expanded clones.

TRBJ1-1,TRBV11-2,16,few,CASSLRGNTANTEAFF
TRBJ1-3,TRBV2,14,.,CASMTDEDRNTIYF
TRBJ1-2,TRBV25-1,14,few,CASSARDRSYGYTF
TRBJ2-4,TRBV24-1,15,.,CATSDPSAGGQGQYF
TRBJ1-1,TRBV2,14,few,CASRETTVNTEAFF
TRBJ1-6,TRBV9,14,few,CASSVTPGTGMLHF
TRBJ2-3,TRBV20-1,17,.,CSAPTGPHFTSTDTQYF
TRBJ2-2,TRBV12-3/TRBV12-4,18,.,CASTRILAGGPSAGELFF
TRBJ2-7,TRBV6-5,13,few,CASSYSGGNEQYF
TRBJ2-2,TRBV18,16,.,CASSPLGPLNTGELFF
TRBJ2-1,TRBV12-3/TRBV12-4,14,many,CASSLEQGPNEQFF
TRBJ2-7,TRBV5-1,16,few,CASSGGLADNSYEQYF
TRBJ1-5,TRBV4-1,16,.,CASSQDGTGAYQPQHF
TRBJ1-1,TRBV7-8,15,few,CASSLERRWPGGAFF
TRBJ1-1,TRBV7-2,13,.,CASSLRGGTAAFF
TRBJ1-2,TRBV15,14,.,CATSIDTTGNGYTF
TRBJ2-5,TRBV2,14,once,CASSWTGIRETQYF
TRBJ2-1,TRBV11-2,14,.,CASHDRPNYNEQFF
TRBJ1-1,TRBV20-1,17,few,CSASRVGRQGSGTEAFF
TRBJ2-7,TRBV15,13,.,CATSRDRLRGQYF
TRBJ2-7,TRBV4-3,15,many,CASSQESRGSYEQYF
TRBJ1-5,TRBV29-1,17,many,CSAITGTGVMGNQPQHF
TRBJ2-7,TRBV6-2/TRBV6-3,14,.,CASSPTGSFYEQYF
TRBJ2-2,TRBV7-8,14,many,CASSLTENTGELFF
TRBJ2-7,TRBV2,14,.,CASRAGASSYEQYF
TRBJ2-1,TRBV13,16,once,CASSLGPGSGGNEQFF
TRBJ2-6,TRBV11-2,19,.,CASSFGTGGPHSGANVLTF
TRBJ2-1,TRBV10-3,13,few,CAISEYDESEQFF
TRBJ2-7,TRBV21-1,16,.,CASSKAGPRLTYEQYF
TRBJ1-4,TRBV6-1,16,.,CASSQRQGSANEKLFF
TRBJ2-2,TRBV7-9,16,.,CASSFTRTPNTGELFF
TRBJ2-2,TRBV20-1,14,few,CSARDRQHTGELFF
TRBJ2-1,TRBV3-1,16,few,CASSQVLPGAHNEQFF
TRBJ2-5,TRBV7-9,12,.,CASSRMVETQYF
TRBJ1-1,TRBV2,15,few,CASRDDAGGNTEAFF
TRBJ1-2,TRBV7-3,14,few,CASSAGQGSYGYTF